These 22 T cell receptor beta chains originate from one sample sequenced in a study of T cell responses to AZD1222 COVID-19 vaccine. The assay was immunoSEQ multiplex PCR, and TCRdb's table has in-frame clones only and misses some. The table includes about 50,000 clones, around 90% detected once. Sequenced here: peripheral blood, sampled on day 0 of AZD1222 vaccination. Source of these receptors: an adult in good health.

The V call is TRBV7-2, the J call TRBJ1-4; possible D gene TRBD1, 6 bases. This CDR3 comprises 14 residues. V gave up 3 bases and J gave up 4 bases, with 9 bases separating them. In germline, CDR1 is SGHTA, CDR2 FQGNSA. CDR3 loop: CASSFQGLNEKLFF. CDR3 nucleotides: TGTGCCAGCAGCTTTCAGGGGCTTAATGAAAAACTGTTTTTT.

This clone was picked up one time. The chain uses TRBV11-2 and TRBJ1-6; D is ambiguous. This CDR3 contains 12 residues. Germline V CDR1 and CDR2: SGHAT, FQNNGV. The V end lost 4 bases, the J end lost 7 bases, and 5 bases lay between the germline ends. CDR3: CASSSENSPLHF. In nucleotides, the CDR3 is TGTGCCAGCAGCTCCGAGAATTCACCCCTCCACTTT.

V gene TRBV30 combines with J gene TRBJ1-1; 7 nucleotides match TRBD1. Per germline, CDR1 GTSNPN and CDR2 SVGIG (reference sequence). The CDR3 is made up of 13 amino acids. V shed 5 bases, J shed 4 bases, and the junction held 7 bases outside the gene matches. CDR3 DNA: TGTGCCTGGGCACAGGGGCAGGTCACTGAAGCTTTCTTT. Its translation is CAWAQGQVTEAFF.

The V and J genes are TRBV30 and TRBJ1-2, with a weak D call TRBD1 (6 bases). The CDR3 extends over 15 amino acids. V shed 3 bases and J shed 4 bases, with 18 bases lying between them. Germline CDR1 reads GTSNPN; CDR2 reads SVGIG (reference sequence). CDR3 nucleotides: TGTGCCTGGAGCAGAGGGGGGGGCCTCGGCTATGGCTACACCTTC. Translating gives CAWSRGGGLGYGYTF. Using reference TRBV30 and TRBJ1-2 for the parts outside the CDR3, the full variable domain is SQTIHQWPATLVQPVGSPLSLECTVEGTSNPNLYWYRQAAGRGLQLLFYSVGIGQISSEVPQNLSASRPQDRQFILSSKKLLLSDSGFYLCAWSRGGGLGYGYTFGSGTRLTVV.

V usage is TRBV24-1 and J usage is TRBJ2-7, with TRBD1 identical over 10 bases. Germline V gene lookup returns CDR1 KGHDR and CDR2 SFDVKD. The trim removed 4 bases at V and 2 bases at J, leaving 4 bases unmatched. The CDR3 spans 15 residues. The CDR3 DNA is TGTGCCACCAGTGACGCCGGGACAGGGGCCTACGAGCAGTACTTC. This translates into CATSDAGTGAYEQYF.

The chain joins TRBV12-3 or TRBV12-4 to TRBJ1-1, with D perhaps TRBD1 (5 bases). The CDR3 consists of 12 residues. The V end lost 7 bases, the J end lost 11 bases, and 17 bases lay between the germline ends. The CDR3: CASTLSSGGAFF. CDR3 coding DNA: TGTGCCAGCACCCTATCCTCGGGGGGGGCTTTCTTT.

J is TRBJ2-7 and V is TRBV2, with D perhaps given as TRBD1 or TRBD2 (5 bases each). In germline, CDR1 is SNHLY, CDR2 FYNNEI. The CDR3 runs to 13 residues. Trimming stripped 4 bases from V and 9 bases from J, with 16 bases between. The CDR3 DNA reads as TGTGCCAGCAGTGGGGGAGAAAGGGGCGGGCAGTACTTC. Translating gives CASSGGERGGQYF. The entire variable domain, with the rest obtained from reference TRBV2 and TRBJ2-7, is as follows: EPEVTQTPSHQVTQMGQEVILRCVPISNHLYFYWYRQILGQKVEFLVSFYNNEISEKSEIFDDQFSVERPDGSNFTLKIRSTKLEDSAMYFCASSGGERGGQYFGPGTRLTVT.

V and J are TRBV4-2 and TRBJ2-6; 15 nucleotides align to TRBD2. There are 19 residues in the CDR3. CDR1 and CDR2 from the germline V gene are LGHNA and YNFKEQ. V lost 0 bases to trimming and J lost 3 bases; unmatched junction nucleotides: 3. In DNA, the CDR3 is TGTGCCAGCAGCCAAGACGCGGGACTAGCGGGAGGTGGGGCCAACGTCCTGACTTTC. It translates to CASSQDAGLAGGGANVLTF.

The J gene is TRBJ2-1, the V gene TRBV7-8, with 9 positions matching TRBD1. This CDR3 comprises 15 residues. After removal of 5 bases from V and 7 bases from J, the junction contained 9 bases not matched to a gene. The V gene's germline CDR1 is SGHVS and CDR2 FQNEAQ. The CDR3 coding sequence is TGTGCCAGCAGCCTTAGTCAGACAGGGGGAAATGAGCAGTTCTTC. Translating gives CASSLSQTGGNEQFF.

This rearrangement joins TRBV4-3 to TRBJ1-1; tentatively, D is TRBD1 (6 bases). The CDR3 is 14 residues long. V lost 2 bases and J lost 4, with 11 bases in between. Germline V gene sequence: CDR1 LGHNA, CDR2 YSLEER. The DNA for the CDR3 is TGCGCCAGCAGCCAACCAGGGGCGCTCACTGAAGCTTTCTTT. It yields the protein CASSQPGALTEAFF.

The V call is TRBV4-1, the J call TRBJ1-1, with a possible D match to TRBD1 (5 bases). From germline, CDR1 is MGHRA and CDR2 YSYEKL. The CDR3 length is 14 residues. The germline V and J ends were trimmed by 1 base and 4 bases, with 10 bases remaining between them. The chain's CDR3 is CASSQGAGRTEAFF. CDR3 bases: TGCGCCAGCAGCCAAGGAGCAGGGCGCACTGAAGCTTTCTTT.

This clone was recorded once. The chain has TRBV4-1 and TRBJ1-2; D is unclear. This CDR3 comprises 16 residues. From germline, CDR1 is MGHRA and CDR2 YSYEKL. With 0 bases removed from V and 4 bases from J, the gap between germline ends came to 15 bases. Here the CDR3 reads CASSQERAGGGYGYTF. DNA for the CDR3: TGCGCCAGCAGCCAAGAACGGGCAGGAGGAGGCTATGGCTACACCTTC.

The gene calls are TRBV30 and TRBJ1-1; maybe TRBD1 (5 bases). In germline, CDR1 is GTSNPN, CDR2 SVGIG (reference sequence). V lost 7 bases to trimming and J lost 2 bases, with 14 bases between them. CDR3 length: 13 residues. CDR3 sequence reads: CALQHQGNTEAFF. The CDR3 bases are TGTGCCTTGCAACATCAGGGAAACACTGAAGCTTTCTTT.

The chain links TRBV2 to TRBJ2-1; no firm D call. There are 11 residues in the CDR3. CDR1 and CDR2 from the germline V gene are SNHLY and FYNNEI. The V end lost 6 bases, the J end lost 10 bases, and 10 bases lay between the germline ends. Here the CDR3 reads CASRTEGEQFF. The CDR3 nucleotides read TGTGCCAGCAGAACAGAAGGGGAGCAGTTCTTC.

The chain uses TRBV29-1 and TRBJ2-7; TRBD2 matches at 8 bases. CDR1 is SQVTM, CDR2 ANQGSEA, per germline. The ends lost 1 base at V and 2 bases at J; junction bases unmatched: 4. The CDR3 spans 14 residues. The CDR3 bases are TGCAGCGTTGAAGTTAGCGGGGCCGCCTACGAGCAGTACTTC. It translates to CSVEVSGAAYEQYF.

The chain employs TRBV27 and TRBJ2-1; D is possibly TRBD2 (5 bases). Trimming took 0 bases from V and 6 from J, leaving 9 bases between them. Germline assignment: CDR1 MNHEY and CDR2 SMNVEV (reference sequence). The CDR3 covers 14 residues. The CDR3 bases are TGTGCCAGCAGTTTATCAACTAGTACCAATGAGCAGTTCTTC. It specifies CASSLSTSTNEQFF.

The gene calls are TRBV5-1 and TRBJ2-1; no clear D gene. Germline V lookup: CDR1 SGHRS, CDR2 YFSETQ. Trimming left V 4 bases short and J 7 bases short, with 15 bases between. The length of the CDR3 is 14 residues. In DNA form, the CDR3 reads TGCGCCAGCAGCCCGGGTGAGGCTAGGAATGAGCAGTTCTTC. Residues: CASSPGEARNEQFF.

The chain employs TRBV4-3 and TRBJ2-1, with D perhaps TRBD2 (6 bases). The CDR3 loop spans 16 amino acids. Germline V gene data show CDR1 as LGHNA and CDR2 as YSLEER. With 0 bases removed from V and 6 bases from J, the gap between germline ends came to 15 bases. The CDR3 reads CASSQDLGPGGNEQFF. CDR3 DNA sequence: TGCGCCAGCAGCCAAGATCTCGGCCCCGGGGGCAATGAGCAGTTCTTC.

The CDR3, as DNA: TGCAGCGTTAAGACGAGCTCCTACAATGAGCAGTTCTTC. Its protein product is CSVKTSSYNEQFF. The chain joins TRBV29-1 to TRBJ2-1; D gene unclear. CDR3 size: 13 residues. V lost 5 bases to trimming and J lost 0 bases, with 8 bases between them. Germline CDR1 and CDR2: SQVTM and ANQGSEA.

This chain connects TRBV10-3 to TRBJ1-3; D remains unclear. With 4 bases removed from V and 0 bases from J, the gap between germline ends came to 10 bases. In germline, CDR1 is ENHRY, CDR2 SYGVKD. The CDR3 is 15 amino acids. The DNA for the CDR3 is TGTGCCATCAGTGGTCAGGCTCTCTCTGGAAACACCATATATTTT. Its translation is CAISGQALSGNTIYF.

The V and J genes are TRBV5-4 and TRBJ2-3, with TRBD1 matching 11 bases. J was trimmed by 5 bases and V by 9 bases; bases with no gene match: 11. The CDR3 sequence is 15 residues long. CDR1 is SGHNT, CDR2 YYREEE, per germline (reference sequence). The CDR3 DNA reads as TGTGCCATCGAGTTCTCGGGACAGGGGGAAGATACGCAGTATTTT. Its protein product is CAIEFSGQGEDTQYF.

This rearrangement joins TRBV27 to TRBJ2-7; 12 positions agree with TRBD1. V shed 0 bases and J 4 bases; nucleotides not matched to a gene: 7. There are 17 residues in the CDR3. Germline V lookup: CDR1 MNHEY, CDR2 SMNVEV (reference sequence). CDR3: CASSLSPGQGATYEQYF. Here the CDR3 DNA reads TGTGCCAGCAGTTTATCACCGGGACAGGGGGCGACGTACGAGCAGTACTTC.